This entry features one T cell receptor (beta chain) sequence. Its antigen is unidentified. These data are taken from a study of T cell responses to AZD1222 COVID-19 vaccine. The study's findings and limits: Most donors were white British and more were female, and clonal diversity was possibly underestimated. Repertoires in all cases were sampled only once the peak T cell response had passed. Increases in Spike-specific TCR breadth and depth were seen after two AZD1222 doses.

TCRdb's table, derived via immunoSEQ multiplex PCR, lists solely in-frame clones and lacks some. The table lists approximately 130,000 clones, 88% of them singletons. The V gene's germline CDR1 is SGHAT and CDR2 FQNNGV. Trimming removed 2 bases from V and 3 bases from J, with 12 bases in between. CDR3 size: 15 residues. The chain combines TRBV11-2 with TRBJ2-3; unclear D gene. The sequence came from an adult who received the AZD1222 COVID-19 vaccine. Specimen: peripheral blood, collected 28 days after the second AZD1222 dose. CDR3 sequence: CASSLSLGRTDTQYF. CDR3 DNA: TGTGCCAGCAGCTTATCCCTAGGTCGGACAGATACGCAGTATTTT.